Each of the 23 T cell receptor beta chains below was sequenced from the same sample in a study of cytotoxic CD8 clonotypes in ibrutinib-treated CLL (TCRdb year 2021). The receptor library was made with the immunoSEQ multiplex PCR assay. The table was pulled from immuneACCESS by TCRdb, which kept in-frame rearrangements only. Such tables lose some clones; where checked, under half of the loss comes from unresolved V genes, and the rest has no known cause. For this sample there are about 97,000 clones; around 73% appear just once. About 29% of the sample is in the top ten clones. In the paper's terms, the time point label means: about a year on ibrutinib. Sequencing was performed on PBMCs, taken after 12 months of ibrutinib treatment. These receptors were obtained from a human donor with chronic lymphocytic leukemia.

For this clone: Distinct nucleotide sequences in the sample also encode this CDR3. The rearrangement links TRBV5-1 to TRBJ2-5; D not certain. Germline loops: CDR1 SGHRS, CDR2 YFSETQ. V was clipped by 1 base and J by 1 base, with 2 bases between them. The CDR3 loop spans 12 amino acids. This chain's CDR3 is CASSLSQETQYF. The CDR3 DNA is TGCGCCAGCAGCTTGAGCCAAGAGACCCAGTACTTC.

This chain joins TRBV7-2 and TRBJ1-1; D is uncertain. The CDR3 has 13 amino acids. CDR1 and CDR2 (germline): SGHTA, FQGNSA. V lost 5 bases and J 2 bases, leaving 9 bases between the germline ends. This CDR3 reads CASSLRGNTEAFF. The CDR3 DNA reads as TGTGCCAGCAGCCTCCGGGGAAACACTGAAGCTTTCTTT.

This clone was seen ten or more times. The chain employs TRBV30 and TRBJ2-7; D possibly corresponds to TRBD1 (7 bases). The V end lost 0 bases, the J end lost 6 bases, and 15 bases lay between the germline ends. Germline assignment: CDR1 GTSNPN and CDR2 SVGIG (reference sequence). This CDR3 spans 14 amino acids. CDR3 region: CAWSVLGQEGEQYF. As DNA, the CDR3 is TGTGCCTGGAGTGTACTTGGACAGGAGGGCGAGCAGTACTTC.

This clone was seen only once. The CDR3 here is CASSSLQGSASPLHF. Written as DNA, the CDR3 is TGTGCCAGCAGTAGCCTACAGGGGTCAGCCTCACCCCTCCACTTT. The J gene is TRBJ1-6, the V gene TRBV6-1, with 7 bases that match TRBD1. The CDR3 is 15 residues long. V dropped 5 bases and J dropped 10; count of bases not matched to a gene: 11. Germline loops: CDR1 MNHNS, CDR2 SASEGT.

The chain employs TRBV6-7 and TRBJ1-5, with D uncertain. TRBV6-7 is noted as an ORF with a role that remains uncertain. The V end lost 0 bases, the J end lost 7 bases, and 7 bases lay between the germline ends. The CDR3 consists of 13 residues. The CDR3 here is CASSYSTKQPQHF. In nucleotides, the CDR3 is TGTGCCAGCAGTTACTCCACTAAACAGCCCCAGCATTTT.

The chain joins TRBV4-1 to TRBJ1-1; 9 positions agree with TRBD1. After removal of 1 base from V and 4 bases from J, the junction contained 4 bases not matched to a gene. Germline assignment: CDR1 MGHRA and CDR2 YSYEKL. The CDR3 covers 15 residues. DNA for the CDR3: TGCGCCAGCAGCCAAGTCGACAGGGGGAGCACTGAAGCTTTCTTT. Translating gives CASSQVDRGSTEAFF.

This chain uses TRBV5-4 with TRBJ2-7; the D call may be TRBD1 or TRBD2 (5 bases each). Trimming took 4 bases from V and 1 from J, leaving 9 bases between them. Germline values: CDR1 SGHNT, CDR2 YYREEE (reference sequence). The CDR3 totals 13 residues. The CDR3 loop is CASSRDGSYEQYF. The CDR3 DNA sequence: TGTGCCAGCAGCCGGGACGGATCCTACGAGCAGTACTTC.

V is TRBV28 and J is TRBJ2-2; TRBD1 is a possible D gene (5 bases). The CDR3 consists of 14 residues. Deletions cut 7 bases from V and 1 base from J, with 10 bases between. Germline values: CDR1 MDHEN, CDR2 SYDVKM. The CDR3, as DNA: TGTGCCAGCAAGACCGGACAGAACACCGGGGAGCTGTTTTTT. It specifies CASKTGQNTGELFF.

V is TRBV5-1 and J is TRBJ2-5; no clear D gene. Germline CDR1 SGHRS, CDR2 YFSETQ. This CDR3 is 13 amino acids long. V lost 0 bases to trimming and J lost 5 bases, with 8 bases between them. For the CDR3, the DNA is TGCGCCAGCAGCTTGGACGGGTTGGAGACCCAGTACTTC. It translates to CASSLDGLETQYF.

The chain uses TRBV30 and TRBJ1-5; D is possibly TRBD1 (5 bases). The CDR3 has 14 amino acids. Between the trimmed V and J ends, which lost 1 base and 3 bases, there was a span of 10 bases. Germline V CDR1 and CDR2: GTSNPN, SVGIG (reference sequence). The CDR3 sequence: CAWSALGDNQPQHF. In DNA, the CDR3 is TGTGCCTGGAGTGCCCTAGGGGACAATCAGCCCCAGCATTTT.

The V gene is TRBV5-5, the J gene TRBJ2-3, with unresolved D. CDR1 and CDR2 (germline): SGHKS, YYEKEE (reference sequence). Trimming removed 1 base at V and 9 bases at J, with 12 bases between. This CDR3 region has 13 residues. The CDR3 DNA reads as TGTGCCAGCAGCTTGTCAGAGGTGGTCACGCAGTATTTT. This encodes CASSLSEVVTQYF.

The gene calls are TRBV2 and TRBJ2-3, with D perhaps matching TRBD2 (5 bases). V lost 8 bases to trimming and J lost 6 bases, with 21 bases between them. In germline, CDR1 is SNHLY, CDR2 FYNNEI. The CDR3 runs 15 residues. The CDR3 nucleotides read TGTGCCAGCGGCCTAGCTCTCACCGAATCGGATACGCAGTATTTT. It translates to CASGLALTESDTQYF.

V usage is TRBV5-4 and J usage is TRBJ1-6; 8 bases line up with TRBD1. V gave up 4 bases and J gave up 9 bases; unmatched junction bases: 6. Germline CDR1 SGHNT, CDR2 YYREEE (reference sequence). This CDR3 region has 14 residues. CDR3 DNA sequence: TGTGCCAGCAGCCGACAGGGGACAGGTTCACCCCTCCACTTT. Protein product: CASSRQGTGSPLHF.

The genes are TRBV6-6 and TRBJ2-3; a weak D match, TRBD2 (6 bases). The V gene's germline CDR1 is MNHNY and CDR2 SVGAGI (reference sequence). V gave up 4 bases and J gave up 5 bases, with 10 bases separating them. The CDR3 extends over 13 amino acids. CDR3 in DNA: TGTGCCAGCAGTTCCGGGGGTCGAGATACGCAGTATTTT. This translates into CASSSGGRDTQYF.

The chain has TRBV5-1 and TRBJ2-3; 12 nucleotides match TRBD1. The CDR3 is 16 residues long. In germline, CDR1 is SGHRS, CDR2 YFSETQ. With 4 bases clipped from V and 0 bases from J, the junction kept 3 bases outside the gene matches. CDR3 coding DNA: TGCGCCAGCAGCAGGGGACAGGGGGCGAGCACAGATACGCAGTATTTT. This codes for CASSRGQGASTDTQYF.

The rearrangement links TRBV4-2 to TRBJ2-5; 8 bases fit TRBD2. This CDR3 region has 15 residues. V was clipped by 8 bases and J by 4 bases; unmatched bases: 12. CDR1 and CDR2 (germline): LGHNA, YNFKEQ. The CDR3 sequence: CASSGGGQGGETQYF. The CDR3, as DNA: TGTGCCAGCTCAGGCGGGGGGCAGGGTGGAGAGACCCAGTACTTC.

The J gene is TRBJ1-2, the V gene TRBV5-1; a weak D match, TRBD1 (6 bases). The CDR3 totals 16 residues. Germline V gene lookup returns CDR1 SGHRS and CDR2 YFSETQ. Trimming shortened V by 0 bases and J by 10 bases, and 22 bases separated the two germline ends. The CDR3 sequence: CASSLEGLGRGKSYTF. The CDR3 coding sequence is TGCGCCAGCAGCTTGGAAGGGTTGGGCAGGGGAAAATCCTACACCTTC.

The chain recombines TRBV7-2 with TRBJ2-4; D is possibly TRBD1 (6 bases). Germline V lookup: CDR1 SGHTA, CDR2 FQGNSA. Trimming took off 1 base at V and 6 bases at J, with 10 bases between the two ends. The CDR3 extends over 14 amino acids. CDR3 DNA: TGTGCCAGCAGCTTAGGACAGGACCCAAACATTCAGTACTTC. This codes for CASSLGQDPNIQYF. Full variable domain (rest looked up from reference TRBV7-2 and TRBJ2-4): GAGVSQSPSNKVTEKGKDVELRCDPISGHTALYWYRQSLGQGLEFLIYFQGNSAPDKSGLPSDRFSAERTGGSVSTLTIQRTQQEDSAVYLCASSLGQDPNIQYFGAGTRLSVL.

This CDR3 is CASSQDLGAGSPLHF. The CDR3 bases are TGCGCCAGCAGCCAAGATTTAGGGGCAGGTTCACCCCTCCACTTT. The chain joins TRBV4-1 to TRBJ1-6; tentatively, D is TRBD1 (5 bases). Trimming took off 0 bases at V and 9 bases at J, with 12 bases between the two ends. Germline V lookup: CDR1 MGHRA, CDR2 YSYEKL. The CDR3 totals 15 residues.

V and J are TRBV9 and TRBJ1-2; the D gene is possibly TRBD1 (5 bases). Trimming removed 0 bases from V and 4 bases from J, with 10 bases in between. CDR1 is SGDLS and CDR2 is YYNGEE in the germline V gene. The CDR3 extends over 14 amino acids. The CDR3 coding sequence is TGTGCCAGCAGCGTAGCTACAGGTGGCTATGGCTACACCTTC. It encodes CASSVATGGYGYTF.

The V and J genes are TRBV5-5 and TRBJ1-2; D is undetermined. V was trimmed by 4 bases and J by 8 bases, leaving 15 bases between them. In germline, CDR1 is SGHKS, CDR2 YYEKEE (reference sequence). This CDR3 is built from 13 residues. As DNA, the CDR3 is TGTGCCAGCAGCCAGATCCAAACACAAGGCTACACCTTC. The encoded protein is CASSQIQTQGYTF.

The chain joins TRBV29-1 to TRBJ2-7, with a tentative D call TRBD1 (5 bases). Trimming removed 2 bases at V and 5 bases at J, with 10 bases between. Germline-derived CDR1 and CDR2 are SQVTM and ANQGSEA. The CDR3 totals 12 residues. CDR3 nucleotides: TGCAGCGTTGAAAGGGGTTTCGACGAGCAGTACTTC. The encoded protein is CSVERGFDEQYF.

The V call is TRBV5-1, the J call TRBJ2-7, with TRBD1 matching over 8 bases. The CDR3 extends over 14 amino acids. CDR1 and CDR2 from the germline V gene are SGHRS and YFSETQ. The trim removed 4 bases at V and 3 bases at J, leaving 6 bases unmatched. The DNA of the CDR3 is TGCGCCAGCAGCACCTCAGGGGGCGGCTACGAGCAGTACTTC. Encoded protein: CASSTSGGGYEQYF.